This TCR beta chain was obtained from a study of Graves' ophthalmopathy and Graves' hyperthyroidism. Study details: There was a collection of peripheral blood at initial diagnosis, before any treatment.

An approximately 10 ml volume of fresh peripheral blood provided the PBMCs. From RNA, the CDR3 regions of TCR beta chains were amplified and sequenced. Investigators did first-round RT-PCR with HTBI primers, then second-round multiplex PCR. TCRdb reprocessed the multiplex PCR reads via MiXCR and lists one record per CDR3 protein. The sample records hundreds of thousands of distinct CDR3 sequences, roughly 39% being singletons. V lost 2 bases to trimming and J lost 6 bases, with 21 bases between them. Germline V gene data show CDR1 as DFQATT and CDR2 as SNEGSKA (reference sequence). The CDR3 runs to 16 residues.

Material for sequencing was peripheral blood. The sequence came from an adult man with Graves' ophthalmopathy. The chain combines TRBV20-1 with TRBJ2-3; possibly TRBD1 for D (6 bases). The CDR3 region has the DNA TGCAGTGCTAGATGGGCGGGCAGGGGATTGTCCGATACGCAGTATTTT. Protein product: CSARWAGRGLSDTQYF.